The clone carrying this T cell receptor (beta chain) was seen at least ten times. Its matching antigen is unknown. This sample is drawn from a study of blood T cells in healthy people across ages. The study, taken as a whole, reports: PBMCs went unsorted, and a conclusive naive versus antigen-experienced comparison was therefore prevented.

Through a sample-barcoded 5' primer and a J-beta primer mix, a second PCR was run for roughly 6 to 11 cycles. TCRdb recomputed calls from the 5' RACE reads with MiXCR, one row per CDR3 protein. The repertoire has approximately 960,000 distinct CDR3 sequences, about 29% of them found once; the top ten carry around 9.6%. Russia was home to the donors, healthy Caucasian individuals aged roughly 6 to 90. Trimming pared 3 bases from V and 1 base from J, leaving 10 bases between. The germline gives CDR1 DFQATT, CDR2 SNEGSKA (reference sequence). CDR3 length: 14 residues. Another study also made use of these data, one on T cells of mothers and their children. That work states: All RNA that had been extracted was used for cDNA synthesis at about 1.5 ug per 15 ul.

The sequencing sample was made of blood. The clonotype originates from a middle-aged woman in good health. The chain links TRBV20-1 to TRBJ2-4; D gene unclear. The CDR3 protein is CSASDPVAKNIQYF. As DNA, the CDR3 is TGCAGTGCTAGCGACCCCGTGGCCAAAAACATTCAGTACTTC.